This TCR beta chain was sequenced for a study of T cells in localized non-small cell lung cancer. Remarks on this clone: What it recognizes is unknown.

Regarding the study as a whole: Uninvolved adjacent lung showed peak T cell clonality, exceeding tumor. The tumor had only one region sequenced, so heterogeneity remains possible.

The assay was immunoSEQ multiplex PCR, and TCRdb's table has in-frame clones only and misses some. The sample has 25,000 to 30,000 clones, roughly 90% seen once. The clonotype originates from a female donor aged 60 or older with stage I lung adenocarcinoma. The sample consisted of peripheral blood, taken before any cancer treatment.

The CDR3 loop is CASSFEGSQPQHF. Written as DNA, the CDR3 is TGCGCCAGCAGCTTTGAAGGGTCTCAGCCCCAGCATTTT. The V and J genes are TRBV5-1 and TRBJ1-5; no firm D call. CDR3 length: 13 residues. The V gene's germline CDR1 is SGHRS and CDR2 YFSETQ. Between the trimmed V and J ends, which lost 2 bases and 6 bases, there was a span of 9 bases.